This is a list of T cell receptor beta chains from one sample in a study of blood T cell repertoires in COVID-19. Sequencing was performed with immunoSEQ multiplex PCR; in TCRdb, only in-frame clones are kept and a portion is missing. The sample yields about 28,000 clones, about 85% seen once. Sequencing input: peripheral blood. Source of these receptors: a human donor in a cohort sampled during active COVID-19. Each CDR3 is given with its conserved first and last residue. The order of the fields is J gene, V gene, clone size, D gene, CDR3 DNA, CDR3 protein. The D gene is left open where the match is weak. Clone size is shown for a subset of rows, as once, few, many or a class of expanded clone.

J: TRBJ1-2; V: TRBV6-5; size: NA; D: TRBD1; DNA: TGTGCCAGCAGTTACCGAGGGACAGGGCACTATGGCTACACCTTC; CDR3: CASSYRGTGHYGYTF
J: TRBJ1-5; V: TRBV21-1; size: NA; D: NA; DNA: TGTGCCAGCAGAAGTCGACAGGGGGCCAGTCAGCCCCAGCATTTT; CDR3: CASRSRQGASQPQHF
J: TRBJ2-7; V: TRBV4-1; size: NA; D: TRBD2; DNA: TGCGCCAGCAGCGAACTAGCGGGGGGTACCTACGAGCAGTACTTC; CDR3: CASSELAGGTYEQYF
J: TRBJ2-7; V: TRBV6-5; size: NA; D: TRBD1; DNA: TGTGCCAGCAGACGGGACAGCTCCTACGAGCAGTACTTC; CDR3: CASRRDSSYEQYF
J: TRBJ2-2; V: TRBV5-1; size: NA; D: NA; DNA: TGCGCCAGCACCGTGACAGGCCTATACACCGGGGAGCTGTTTTTT; CDR3: CASTVTGLYTGELFF
J: TRBJ2-2; V: TRBV11-2; size: NA; D: TRBD1; DNA: TGTGCCAGCTTTGGGACAGGAGCTACCGGGGAGCTGTTTTTT; CDR3: CASFGTGATGELFF
J: TRBJ1-4; V: TRBV27; size: NA; D: TRBD1; DNA: TGTGCCAGCAGGACGGGACAGACTAATGAAAAACTGTTTTTT; CDR3: CASRTGQTNEKLFF
J: TRBJ1-1; V: TRBV5-6; size: NA; D: NA; DNA: TGTGCCAGCAGCTTCCAGGCGCTTACTGAAGCTTTCTTT; CDR3: CASSFQALTEAFF
J: TRBJ2-2; V: TRBV9; size: NA; D: TRBD1; DNA: TGTGCCAGCAGCGTAGGAACAGGGGGCGTCGGGGAGCTGTTTTTT; CDR3: CASSVGTGGVGELFF
J: TRBJ1-2; V: TRBV7-3; size: NA; D: NA; DNA: TGTGCCAGCAGCCACGGGGCGGGGGATGGCTACACCTTC; CDR3: CASSHGAGDGYTF
J: TRBJ2-1; V: TRBV7-9; size: once; D: TRBD2; DNA: TGTGCCAGCAGCTCCCAACTAGCGGGGACCTACAATGAGCAGTTCTTC; CDR3: CASSSQLAGTYNEQFF
J: TRBJ1-1; V: TRBV19; size: NA; D: NA; DNA: TGTGCCAGTAGTGAGACGGACAGAGCTTTCTTT; CDR3: CASSETDRAFF
J: TRBJ1-5; V: TRBV5-5; size: few; D: NA; DNA: TGTGCCAGCAGCTTGTTCGGGGGAACTGGTCAGCCCCAGCATTTT; CDR3: CASSLFGGTGQPQHF
J: TRBJ2-7; V: TRBV11-2; size: NA; D: TRBD2; DNA: TGTGCCAGCAGCTTAGGGAGGCTGGGTAGCGGGGGTGGATACGAGCAGTACTTC; CDR3: CASSLGRLGSGGGYEQYF
J: TRBJ1-2; V: TRBV6-4; size: NA; D: NA; DNA: TGTGCCAGCAGTGCTACAGGAAACTATGGCTACACCTTC; CDR3: CASSATGNYGYTF
J: TRBJ2-3; V: TRBV24-1; size: few; D: NA; DNA: TGTGCCACCAGTGTTACGGCAGATACGCAGTATTTT; CDR3: CATSVTADTQYF
J: TRBJ2-7; V: TRBV20-1; size: NA; D: NA; DNA: TGCAGTGCTAGTCTGGCAACCGAGCAGTACTTC; CDR3: CSASLATEQYF
J: TRBJ2-3; V: TRBV6-5; size: NA; D: TRBD2; DNA: TGTGCCAGCCGGGGGCTAGCGGGCACCACAGATACGCAGTATTTT; CDR3: CASRGLAGTTDTQYF
J: TRBJ1-2; V: TRBV25-1; size: NA; D: TRBD1; DNA: TGTGCCAGCAGTGAATTTGCGATAGAGGGACAGGTGGAAGGCTACACCTTC; CDR3: CASSEFAIEGQVEGYTF
J: TRBJ1-2; V: TRBV7-2; size: NA; D: NA; DNA: TGTGCCAGCAGCTTAGCGCAGGCTAACTATGGCTACACCTTC; CDR3: CASSLAQANYGYTF
J: TRBJ1-4; V: TRBV19; size: NA; D: NA; DNA: TGTGCCAGTAGTGGGTATCTGAGAGGCTTCGAAAAACTGTTTTTT; CDR3: CASSGYLRGFEKLFF
J: TRBJ1-3; V: TRBV5-6; size: NA; D: TRBD1; DNA: TGTGCCAGCAGCTTGGGAGCAGGGGGCCTCTCTGGAAACACCATATATTTT; CDR3: CASSLGAGGLSGNTIYF
J: TRBJ1-1; V: TRBV7-2; size: NA; D: NA; DNA: TGTGCCAGCAGCTTGACTTACAGGTTGGACACTGAAGCTTTCTTT; CDR3: CASSLTYRLDTEAFF
J: TRBJ2-3; V: TRBV24-1; size: NA; D: TRBD2; DNA: TGTGCCACCAGTGATGCAGGTCTAGCGGGGAGGATGGATACGCAGTATTTT; CDR3: CATSDAGLAGRMDTQYF
J: TRBJ2-7; V: TRBV27; size: NA; D: TRBD1; DNA: TGTGCCAGCAGTCCGGACCGGGACAGAAGTTACGAGCAGTACTTC; CDR3: CASSPDRDRSYEQYF
J: TRBJ1-5; V: TRBV18; size: few; D: TRBD1; DNA: TGTGCCAGCTCACCGGGACAGGCAATCAATCAGCCCCAGCATTTT; CDR3: CASSPGQAINQPQHF
J: TRBJ1-3; V: TRBV23-1; size: NA; D: NA; DNA: TGCGCCAGCAGTCAATCCTCCAGGACACCTAGCTCTGGAAACACCATATATTTT; CDR3: CASSQSSRTPSSGNTIYF
J: TRBJ2-1; V: TRBV9; size: NA; D: TRBD2; DNA: TGTGCCAGCAGTGCCGGGGGGGCAGTGCGCAATGAGCAGTTCTTC; CDR3: CASSAGGAVRNEQFF
J: TRBJ1-2; V: TRBV9; size: NA; D: TRBD1; DNA: TGTGCCAGCAGGGGGACAGGGGGCTTCTATGGCTACACCTTC; CDR3: CASRGTGGFYGYTF
J: TRBJ1-3; V: TRBV3-1/TRBV3-2; size: NA; D: NA; DNA: TGTGCCAGCAGCATGCTGCGGGGGCCTTCCTCTGGAAACACCATATATTTT; CDR3: CASSMLRGPSSGNTIYF
J: TRBJ2-5; V: TRBV19; size: NA; D: TRBD1; DNA: TGTGCCAGTAGTAGCCGGGACAGCGAGAGAGAGACCCAGTACTTC; CDR3: CASSSRDSERETQYF
J: TRBJ2-7; V: TRBV18; size: NA; D: NA; DNA: TGTGCCAGCTCACTCAATAAAGGGAGGGGGGAGCAGTACTTC; CDR3: CASSLNKGRGEQYF
J: TRBJ2-7; V: TRBV6-2/TRBV6-3; size: NA; D: NA; DNA: TGTGCCAGCAGTTACGGCGGGGCACAAACCGTGATCCAGTACTTC; CDR3: CASSYGGAQTVIQYF
J: TRBJ2-5; V: TRBV2; size: NA; D: NA; DNA: TGTGCCAGCAGTGATGAGGAGACCCAGTACTTC; CDR3: CASSDEETQYF
J: TRBJ2-1; V: TRBV7-6; size: NA; D: TRBD2; DNA: TGTGCCAGCAGCTCTGTACCGGGGGGGCCCTACAATGAGCAGTTCTTC; CDR3: CASSSVPGGPYNEQFF
J: TRBJ1-2; V: TRBV27; size: NA; D: NA; DNA: TGTGCCAGCAGTTTAGTCGCAGGGGTTGGGGGCTATGGCTACACCTTC; CDR3: CASSLVAGVGGYGYTF
J: TRBJ1-5; V: TRBV10-1; size: NA; D: TRBD1; DNA: TGCGCCAGCAGTGAGTTAAAGTCGGGACAGGGACTTTTTAGCAATCAGCCCCAGCATTTT; CDR3: CASSELKSGQGLFSNQPQHF
J: TRBJ2-7; V: TRBV4-2; size: NA; D: NA; DNA: TGTGCCAGCAGCCTAGGGGGCGAGCAGTACTTC; CDR3: CASSLGGEQYF
J: TRBJ2-7; V: TRBV11-1; size: NA; D: TRBD1; DNA: TGTGCCAGCAGCTTTGGGACAGGGGCCTACGAGCAGTACTTC; CDR3: CASSFGTGAYEQYF
J: TRBJ1-1; V: TRBV7-3; size: once; D: NA; DNA: TGTGCCAGCAGCTTAGACGGACACCGGAACACTGAAGCTTTCTTT; CDR3: CASSLDGHRNTEAFF
J: TRBJ1-1; V: TRBV5-1; size: NA; D: TRBD1; DNA: TGCGCCAGCAGTGCACAGGGGTACACTGAAGCTTTCTTT; CDR3: CASSAQGYTEAFF
J: TRBJ1-6; V: TRBV28; size: few; D: TRBD1; DNA: TGTGCCAGCAGTTTTCGGACAGGGAATTCACCCCTCCACTTT; CDR3: CASSFRTGNSPLHF